The following is a T cell receptor (beta chain) sequence with its context. This clonotype was recorded a few times. The antigen this receptor binds is unknown. The record has no base qualities; no much larger clone is one base away. The record originates from a study of T cell repertoires in cytomegalovirus infection (dated by TCRdb to the late 2010s). Regarding the study in general: Recently identified HLA-C-restricted CMV epitopes, whose presentation resists viral immunomodulation, were targeted by peptide stimulations together with well-studied HLA-B-restricted epitopes. Because public TCR beta signatures pointed to carriage of CMV infection together with the matching HLA type, the HLA type of each donor mattered for the analysis.

According to the study, the label for this sample's treatment or condition signals: in vitro stimulation with specific CMV peptide epitopes to enrich CMV-specific T cells. TCRdb shows the sequencer as Illumina HiSeq 1500. Through fastp at Q25 and MiXCR, TCRdb rebuilt clones from the public reads, retaining in-frame beta chains. Each CDR3 protein gets just one entry, which takes the most common genes and DNA from the rows behind it. The sample table contains 650,000 to 900,000 distinct CDR3 sequences; only one count was recorded for 25% to 35% of them. The ten largest clones represent about 12% of the sample. Broader findings and caveats from the paper: In the ex vivo response, HLA-C-restricted CMV-specific TCR beta clonotypes were dominant, and in two of eight donors the single most frequent clonotype came from this HLA-C-restricted group. Cumulative frequency of public TCR beta family members discriminated carriers of CMV infection plus the relevant HLA type in this cohort and an independent 352-donor cohort.

This clonotype originated in a human donor in good health (CMV status not recorded). Some clones in this sample may be carry-over from other donors' samples. The sample was cultured CD8+ T cells from PBMCs, taken from culture after CMV antigen stimulation.

The CDR3 region has the sequence CASSLVPDSSYEQYF. The DNA sequence follows: TGTGCCAGCAGTTTAGTACCAGATAGCTCCTACGAGCAGTACTTC. The sequence links TRBV12-3 or TRBV12-4 to TRBJ2-7, with no reliable assignment of the D segment. A distance of 10 bases separates the germline ends of V and J, which lose 1 base and 0 bases respectively. The cysteine opens and the phenylalanine closes a CDR3 of 15 amino acids. The read is trimmed to its CDR3 DNA, 45 bases read in frame from base 1.